Each of the 20 T cell receptor beta chains below was sequenced from the same sample in a study of identical twins. TCRdb independently ran MiXCR on the 5' RACE reads; one entry per CDR3 protein. The table has roughly 750,000 distinct CDR3 sequences, roughly 20% seen once. This same sample was also part of a study on T cells expressing NK-cell markers.

The sample consisted of PBMCs. Source of these receptors: a woman aged 18-35 years in good health.

This clonotype appeared once. The rearrangement uses TRBV11-3 and TRBJ2-4; the D is unclear. Germline values: CDR1 SGHNT, CDR2 YENEEA. V lost 6 bases and J lost 9, with 18 bases in between. The CDR3 runs 14 residues. The CDR3 bases are TGTGCCAGCAGACCAAATAGGGTTGTAGGCATTCAGTACTTC. It is translated as CASRPNRVVGIQYF.

The genes are TRBV6-1 and TRBJ1-4; D unresolved. The CDR3 has 13 amino acids. CDR1 and CDR2 from the germline V gene are MNHNS and SASEGT. Trimming took 5 bases from V and 8 from J, leaving 12 bases between them. The CDR3 sequence: CASSQIGSEKLFF. DNA for the CDR3: TGTGCCAGCAGTCAAATAGGGTCCGAAAAACTGTTTTTT.

This clonotype was counted at least ten times. The rearrangement links TRBV29-1 to TRBJ2-1; perhaps TRBD2 as D (5 bases). Germline-derived CDR1 and CDR2 are SQVTM and ANQGSEA. The CDR3 has 16 residues. V lost 3 bases to trimming and J lost 1 base, with 16 bases between them. The CDR3 region has the DNA TGCAGCGTTGAGGATCATGAGGCGGGTTCCTACAATGAGCAGTTCTTC. It translates to CSVEDHEAGSYNEQFF.

The table lists this clonotype with many counts. The chain employs TRBV11-2 and TRBJ1-1; no firm D call. V lost 7 bases and J 1 base, leaving 10 bases between the germline ends. This CDR3 has 13 residues. The germline V gene encodes CDR1 SGHAT and CDR2 FQNNGV. CDR3 bases: TGTGCCAGCAATTTATTGGGGAACACTGAAGCTTTCTTT. Protein product: CASNLLGNTEAFF.

The chain combines TRBV20-1 with TRBJ2-5, with 8 bases lining up with TRBD2. The V segment lost 6 bases and the J segment 2 bases; nucleotides outside the gene matches: 11. The CDR3 is 15 residues long. Germline V CDR1 and CDR2: DFQATT, SNEGSKA (reference sequence). For the CDR3, the DNA is TGCAGTGCGGCGAGTCTCGGGGGGGGGCAAGAGACCCAGTACTTC. It encodes CSAASLGGGQETQYF.

The V and J genes are TRBV12-3 or TRBV12-4 and TRBJ1-2, with D uncertain. Trimming took 10 bases from V and 7 from J, leaving 22 bases between them. CDR3 size: 14 residues. DNA of the CDR3: TGTGCCATCCGAGTCGGGCGACCTCAGGCTGGCTACACCTTC. It is translated as CAIRVGRPQAGYTF.

The J gene is TRBJ2-5, the V gene TRBV12-5; maybe TRBD1 (6 bases). The V gene's germline CDR1 is LGHNT and CDR2 FRNRAP. Trimming took off 1 base at V and 5 bases at J, with 11 bases between the two ends. The CDR3 consists of 14 residues. The CDR3 DNA follows: TGTGCTAGTGGTTTGGGAGCTACAGGGGAGACCCAGTACTTC. Protein: CASGLGATGETQYF.

V is TRBV6-1 and J is TRBJ2-5; D remains unclear. Trimming left V 5 bases short and J 3 bases short, with 16 bases between. The CDR3 extends over 15 amino acids. Germline CDR1 reads MNHNS; CDR2 reads SASEGT. CDR3: CASSPTYWNEETQYF. The CDR3 DNA reads TGTGCCAGCAGTCCCACATACTGGAATGAAGAGACCCAGTACTTC.

In its sample, this clonotype was seen many times. The V call is TRBV5-1, the J call TRBJ2-1; D is perhaps TRBD2 (6 bases). Germline V CDR1 and CDR2: SGHRS, YFSETQ. Trimming shortened V by 2 bases and J by 8 bases, and 14 bases separated the two germline ends. The length of the CDR3 is 14 residues. The chain's CDR3 is CASSLELARDEQFF. The CDR3 DNA sequence: TGCGCCAGCAGCTTAGAACTAGCCCGGGATGAGCAGTTCTTC.

The chain uses TRBV20-1 and TRBJ2-3; 8 bases line up with TRBD2. The CDR3 consists of 12 residues. Germline V CDR1 and CDR2: DFQATT, SNEGSKA (reference sequence). J gave up 4 bases and V 6 bases, and 3 bases lay outside the gene matches. The CDR3 region has the DNA TGCAGTGCGGACGGGGGGGCAGATACGCAGTATTTT. Its translation is CSADGGADTQYF.

This chain links TRBV5-4 with TRBJ1-1; D is unresolved. The CDR3 runs to 14 residues. V was trimmed by 0 bases and J by 4 bases, leaving 10 bases between them. Germline values: CDR1 SGHNT, CDR2 YYREEE (reference sequence). Here the CDR3 reads CASSLDFRTTEAFF. CDR3 in DNA: TGTGCCAGCAGCTTGGACTTCCGGACCACTGAAGCTTTCTTT. Filled out from reference TRBV5-4 and TRBJ1-1, the complete variable domain reads ETGVTQSPTHLIKTRGQQVTLRCSSQSGHNTVSWYQQALGQGPQFIFQYYREEENGRGNFPPRFSGLQFPNYSSELNVNALELDDSALYLCASSLDFRTTEAFFGQGTRLTVV.

This clonotype was detected once. This rearrangement joins TRBV5-6 to TRBJ2-1; no firm D call. Germline CDR1 and CDR2: SGHDT and YYEEEE. CDR3 size: 16 residues. Trimming removed 2 bases at V and 5 bases at J, with 17 bases between. This chain's CDR3 is CASSFPLHTRDNEQFF. The CDR3 DNA is TGTGCCAGCAGCTTCCCCCTGCACACCCGGGACAATGAGCAGTTCTTC. Variable domain in full (rest from reference TRBV5-6 and TRBJ2-1): DAGVTQSPTHLIKTRGQQVTLRCSPKSGHDTVSWYQQALGQGPQFIFQYYEEEERQRGNFPDRFSGHQFPNYSSELNVNALLLGDSALYLCASSFPLHTRDNEQFFGPGTRLTVL.

This clonotype was seen more than once but under ten times. This chain connects TRBV6-1 to TRBJ2-2; possible D gene TRBD1, 5 bases. The germline V and J ends were trimmed by 7 bases and 6 bases, with 12 bases remaining between them. This CDR3 is built from 13 residues. Germline V gene sequence: CDR1 MNHNS, CDR2 SASEGT. The CDR3 nucleotides read TGTGCCAGCACCGCACCAGGGTCCGGGGAGCTGTTTTTT. It translates to CASTAPGSGELFF.

The genes are TRBV12-3 or TRBV12-4 and TRBJ1-6; D is undetermined. The CDR3 is 17 amino acids. The germline V and J ends were trimmed by 2 bases and 7 bases, with 18 bases remaining between them. This CDR3 is CASSLRGTGLGNSPLHF. The CDR3 DNA reads as TGTGCCAGCAGTTTAAGAGGCACGGGGTTGGGGAATTCACCCCTCCACTTT.

This clonotype was recorded a few times. V usage is TRBV5-1 and J usage is TRBJ1-2, with D unresolved. Per the germline V gene, CDR1 is SGHRS and CDR2 is YFSETQ. The CDR3 sequence is 16 residues long. The V and J ends lost 0 bases and 4 bases respectively, with 16 bases between them. The CDR3 DNA reads TGCGCCAGCAGCTTGGAGTCGGCCGTTGAGGGCTATGGCTACACCTTC. This sequence encodes CASSLESAVEGYGYTF.

This clonotype was recorded many times. The genes are TRBV29-1 and TRBJ2-1, with 9 bases matching TRBD2. V was pared by 4 bases and J by 6 bases, with 4 bases of the junction left unmatched. Germline assignment: CDR1 SQVTM and CDR2 ANQGSEA. The CDR3 covers 13 residues. The CDR3 DNA is TGCAGCGTTGGTAGCGGGAGTACCAATGAGCAGTTCTTC. Amino acid sequence: CSVGSGSTNEQFF.

The genes are TRBV30 and TRBJ1-6; a possible D gene is TRBD1 (6 bases). V lost 5 bases, J lost 9 bases, and 14 bases lay in between. Germline CDR1 and CDR2: GTSNPN and SVGIG (reference sequence). The CDR3 contains 13 residues. This CDR3 is CAWAPGGSSPLHF. CDR3 sequence (DNA): TGTGCCTGGGCCCCCGGGGGCAGTTCACCCCTCCACTTT.

This clonotype was detected many times. The chain combines TRBV7-2 with TRBJ2-3; weak D call: TRBD2 (5 bases). The V gene's germline CDR1 is SGHTA and CDR2 FQGNSA. The CDR3 extends over 13 amino acids. V shed 4 bases and J shed 5 bases, with 10 bases lying between them. In nucleotides, the CDR3 is TGTGCCAGCAGCTCCCGTGGAGGAGATACGCAGTATTTT. This gives the protein CASSSRGGDTQYF.

V gene TRBV20-1 combines with J gene TRBJ1-2; 7 bases fit TRBD1. The V segment lost 6 bases and the J segment 8 bases; nucleotides outside the gene matches: 15. Germline assignment: CDR1 DFQATT and CDR2 SNEGSKA (reference sequence). This CDR3 region has 14 residues. The CDR3 sequence: CSAPSTGDSGGYTF. Here the CDR3 DNA reads TGCAGTGCGCCCTCCACAGGGGATTCTGGAGGCTACACCTTC.

V gene TRBV27 combines with J gene TRBJ2-1; 8 bases map to TRBD2. CDR1 and CDR2 (germline): MNHEY, SMNVEV (reference sequence). After removal of 2 bases from V and 6 bases from J, the junction contained 6 bases not matched to a gene. This CDR3 has 15 residues. As DNA, the CDR3 is TGTGCCAGCAGTTTAACGGGACTAGAGGGCAATGAGCAGTTCTTC. It specifies CASSLTGLEGNEQFF.